Here is one T cell receptor beta chain with its context. Its antigen is undetermined. This sample was included in a study of T cell clusters in autoimmune cytopenias. Study results and caveats: The T cell clusters came from computational analysis alone and lack functional validation. Primary autoimmune cytopenia patients appeared to lack physiological T cell clusters present in healthy donors. No cluster-lack signature appeared between secondary cytopenia and chronic lymphocytic leukemia patients, apparently due to lymphoma masking.

TRB amplification used roughly 250 ng of peripheral blood genomic DNA. TRB was amplified by touch-down multiplex PCR, primer pools A and B combined. Reprocessing the multiplex PCR reads, TCRdb reports a single entry for every CDR3 protein and omits DNA. The sample has 8,300 or so distinct CDR3 sequences; the top ten hold roughly 6.4%. CDR3 length: 16 amino acids. This receptor was identified in a human donor with an autoimmune cytopenia or autoimmune hepatitis (not recorded which). Source material: peripheral blood. The chain combines TRBV5-7 with TRBJ2-1; TCRdb picks TRBD1, but there is no DNA to check that call. TRBV5-7 is an open reading frame, and its role is uncertain. CDR3 amino acids: CASRPTGGDTYNEQFF.